Listed below are T cell receptor beta chains from one sample, sequenced in a study of response to subunit inactivated influenza vaccine. MiXCR, applied by TCRdb to the RT-PCR reads, yields one record per CDR3 protein. This sample has under 950,000 distinct CDR3 sequences, with less than 25% found just once. This sample comprised PBMCs from blood, obtained roughly 5 days after vaccination. The receptors come from a man in his forties or fifties who received an inactivated influenza vaccine. The CDR3 runs from the conserved cysteine through the conserved F or W. The order of the fields is CDR3 DNA, CDR3 protein, D gene, V gene, J gene, clone size. D genes are given only for firm matches. The size of a clone is reported for some rows only, either as once, few or many, or as a class for expanded clones.

CDR3 DNA: TGTGCCAGCAGTTTATATCGGGGTGCTAATCAGCCCCAGCATTTT
CDR3 protein: CASSLYRGANQPQHF
D gene: -
V gene: TRBV27
J gene: TRBJ1-5
clone size: few

CDR3 DNA: TGTGCCAGCAGCTTAGGACAGGGCTCGGGGGACACTGAAGCTTTCTTT
CDR3 protein: CASSLGQGSGDTEAFF
D gene: TRBD1
V gene: TRBV7-9
J gene: TRBJ1-1
clone size: few

CDR3 DNA: TGTGCCAGCAGCTTGGACCAAAGAGGGCAGCCCCAGCATTTT
CDR3 protein: CASSLDQRGQPQHF
D gene: -
V gene: TRBV5-5
J gene: TRBJ1-5
clone size: -

CDR3 DNA: TGTGCCACCAGTGGGCCAGGAACCTACGAGCAGTACTTC
CDR3 protein: CATSGPGTYEQYF
D gene: -
V gene: TRBV24-1
J gene: TRBJ2-7
clone size: -

CDR3 DNA: TGCAGTGCTAGTAGTAGCGCTACAGGGCAAGAGACCCAGTACTTC
CDR3 protein: CSASSSATGQETQYF
D gene: -
V gene: TRBV20-1
J gene: TRBJ2-5
clone size: -

CDR3 DNA: TGCAGTGCTAGAGATTTAAGGGGGCTGGTTAGGAACACTGAAGCTTTCTTT
CDR3 protein: CSARDLRGLVRNTEAFF
D gene: TRBD1
V gene: TRBV20-1
J gene: TRBJ1-1
clone size: few

CDR3 DNA: TGTGCCAGCAGCTTAATGACTAGCGGGGTGGGCGCCGGGGAGCTGTTTTTT
CDR3 protein: CASSLMTSGVGAGELFF
D gene: TRBD2
V gene: TRBV7-2
J gene: TRBJ2-2
clone size: -

CDR3 DNA: TGCAGCGTTGAGGGCAGAGCCAAAAACATTCAGTACTTC
CDR3 protein: CSVEGRAKNIQYF
D gene: -
V gene: TRBV29-1
J gene: TRBJ2-4
clone size: -

CDR3 DNA: TGTGCCAGCAGCTGGGGACTTAACACAGATACGCAGTATTTT
CDR3 protein: CASSWGLNTDTQYF
D gene: -
V gene: TRBV7-8
J gene: TRBJ2-3
clone size: -

CDR3 DNA: TGTGCCAGCAGCGCAAGACTAGCGGGGACCTCGGATACGCAGTATTTT
CDR3 protein: CASSARLAGTSDTQYF
D gene: TRBD2
V gene: TRBV11-2
J gene: TRBJ2-3
clone size: once

CDR3 DNA: TGCAGCCTTGAAGACGGGGAGATTGCGGGGGCCAACGTCCTGACTTTC
CDR3 protein: CSLEDGEIAGANVLTF
D gene: -
V gene: TRBV29-1
J gene: TRBJ2-6
clone size: -

CDR3 DNA: TGTGCCAGCGGGATTGGGGGTAGTCACAATGAGCAGTTCTTC
CDR3 protein: CASGIGGSHNEQFF
D gene: -
V gene: TRBV9
J gene: TRBJ2-1
clone size: -

CDR3 DNA: TGTGCCAACACGCCGGGACAGGGCTCCTACGAGCAGTACTTC
CDR3 protein: CANTPGQGSYEQYF
D gene: TRBD1
V gene: TRBV28
J gene: TRBJ2-7
clone size: few

CDR3 DNA: TGTGCCATCGGGACAGGGGCAGATCAGCCCCAGCATTTT
CDR3 protein: CAIGTGADQPQHF
D gene: TRBD1
V gene: TRBV10-3
J gene: TRBJ1-5
clone size: -